What follows are 26 T cell receptor beta chains derived from one specimen sequenced in a study of blood T cell repertoires in COVID-19. The protocol was immunoSEQ multiplex PCR, while the TCRdb copy is restricted to in-frame clones and leaves out a portion. This sample has approximately 350,000 clones, with roughly 87% found just once. What was sequenced was PBMCs or T cells enriched from blood (not recorded which). The receptors stem from a woman in her twenties or thirties who had recovered from COVID-19.

This clone was seen only a few times. The rearrangement links TRBV28 to TRBJ2-2; weak D call: TRBD2 (6 bases). Trimming cost V 7 bases and J 5 bases, with 20 bases left between them. The CDR3 extends over 16 amino acids. Germline V gene lookup returns CDR1 MDHEN and CDR2 SYDVKM. Written as DNA, the CDR3 is TGTGCCAGCAACCCAGGGACCGGGCGGGAAACCGGGGAGCTGTTTTTT. Protein: CASNPGTGRETGELFF.

The chain combines TRBV12-3 or TRBV12-4 with TRBJ1-2; 7 positions match TRBD1. CDR3 length equals 13 residues. Trimming at V came to 7 bases and at J to 5 bases, leaving 7 bases not matched to a gene. The CDR3 region has the DNA TGTGCCAGCACCGAGACAGGGAGGTATGGCTACACCTTC. Protein: CASTETGRYGYTF.

V is TRBV12-5 and J is TRBJ1-2, with D unclear. This CDR3 has 14 amino acids. V was clipped by 6 bases and J by 0 bases, with 11 bases between them. The germline V gene encodes CDR1 LGHNT and CDR2 FRNRAP. The DNA for the CDR3 is TGTGCTAGTGGACAAGATAACACTAACTATGGCTACACCTTC. Translation: CASGQDNTNYGYTF.

The chain is built from TRBV19 and TRBJ2-1, with TRBD1 as a possible D gene (5 bases). Germline lookup yields CDR1 LNHDA and CDR2 SQIVND (reference sequence). This CDR3 spans 14 amino acids. With 5 bases removed from V and 2 bases from J, the gap between germline ends came to 10 bases. The DNA for the CDR3 is TGTGCCAGTAGTCATCAGGGCCCCTACAATGAGCAGTTCTTC. Protein product: CASSHQGPYNEQFF.

Details on this clone: This CDR3 is also generated by other DNA sequences in the sample. V usage is TRBV5-1 and J usage is TRBJ2-3, with 7 bases lining up with TRBD1. V was pared by 5 bases and J by 2 bases, with 5 bases of the junction left unmatched. Looked up from germline, CDR1 is SGHRS and CDR2 is YFSETQ. The CDR3 loop spans 14 amino acids. Written as DNA, the CDR3 is TGCGCCAGCAGTTGGGACAGTTACACAGATACGCAGTATTTT. This sequence encodes CASSWDSYTDTQYF.

The rearrangement uses TRBV27 and TRBJ2-5; D gene ambiguous. Trimming pared 4 bases from V and 5 bases from J, leaving 14 bases between. Germline V gene sequence: CDR1 MNHEY, CDR2 SMNVEV (reference sequence). The CDR3 length is 14 residues. CDR3 sequence: CASSSSHSLETQYF. The CDR3 DNA reads TGTGCCAGCAGTTCCTCGCACTCGTTGGAGACCCAGTACTTC.

The CDR3 sequence is CASSPGTGIHEQYF. CDR3 bases: TGTGCCAGCAGCCCCGGGACAGGGATCCACGAGCAGTACTTC. V gene TRBV21-1 combines with J gene TRBJ2-7; TRBD1, the table's D call, was not compared with the DNA. TRBV21-1 is shown as a pseudogene. The CDR3 spans 14 residues.

This sequence joins TRBV27 and TRBJ1-1; D is uncertain. Per the germline V gene, CDR1 is MNHEY and CDR2 is SMNVEV (reference sequence). The CDR3 is 13 amino acids. V lost 5 bases, J lost 3 bases, and 10 bases lay in between. The CDR3 nucleotides are TGTGCCAGCAGTCTAGACTCGGACACTGAAGCTTTCTTT. Translation: CASSLDSDTEAFF.

The rearrangement links TRBV3-1 (or the pseudogene TRBV3-2) to TRBJ1-2, with D possibly matching TRBD1 (5 bases). Trimming took 0 bases from V and 6 from J, leaving 11 bases between them. The CDR3 is 14 residues long. CDR1 and CDR2 (germline): LGHDT, YNNKEL (reference sequence). CDR3 protein: CASSQDHRFNGYTF. In DNA, the CDR3 is TGTGCCAGCAGCCAAGATCACAGGTTCAATGGCTACACCTTC.

This chain links TRBV18 with TRBJ1-4, with 8 bases aligning to TRBD1. This CDR3 region has 16 residues. V trimming: 4 bases; J trimming: 3 bases; junction bases outside the gene matches: 7. Germline V CDR1 and CDR2: KGHSH, LQKENI. The CDR3 spells CASSQGQGGSNEKLFF. The CDR3 DNA is TGTGCCAGCTCACAAGGACAGGGCGGATCTAATGAAAAACTGTTTTTT.

The chain couples TRBV6-5 to TRBJ2-1, with D maybe TRBD1 (8 bases). The ends were cut back, 5 bases at V and 1 base at J, with 12 bases in the middle. The CDR3 sequence is 15 residues long. Germline assignment: CDR1 MNHEY and CDR2 SVGAGI. The CDR3 coding sequence is TGTGCCAGCAGTACACAGGGGGGGTCCTACAATGAGCAGTTCTTC. Its translation: CASSTQGGSYNEQFF.

This clone was seen a handful of times. The chain has TRBV12-5 and TRBJ2-3, with 7 bases lining up with TRBD1. Germline lookup yields CDR1 LGHNT and CDR2 FRNRAP. CDR3 size: 14 residues. The ends lost 4 bases at V and 4 bases at J; junction bases unmatched: 5. The CDR3 spells CASGSGQDPDTQYF. The CDR3 DNA is TGTGCTAGTGGTTCCGGACAGGACCCAGATACGCAGTATTTT.

The J gene is TRBJ2-7, the V gene TRBV25-1, with TRBD2 matching 10 bases. The CDR3 consists of 15 residues. With 2 bases clipped from V and 0 bases from J, the junction kept 1 base outside the gene matches. Germline V gene lookup returns CDR1 MGHDK and CDR2 SYGVNS. This chain's CDR3 is CASSEGTSASYEQYF. For the CDR3, the DNA is TGTGCCAGCAGTGAAGGGACTAGCGCCTCCTACGAGCAGTACTTC.

This chain joins TRBV9 and TRBJ1-6; a possible D gene is TRBD1 (6 bases). Germline CDR1 SGDLS, CDR2 YYNGEE. V was clipped by 6 bases and J by 3 bases, with 10 bases between them. This CDR3 is built from 14 residues. The CDR3 DNA is TGTGCCAGCACCCGAGGGGGCTATAATTCACCCCTCCACTTT. It translates to CASTRGGYNSPLHF.

The chain employs TRBV7-8 and TRBJ1-5, with TRBD1 identical over 8 bases. The CDR3 has 14 amino acids. Looked up from germline, CDR1 is SGHVS and CDR2 is FQNEAQ. Germline trimming cut 4 bases from V and 4 bases from J; bases unmatched to any gene: 3. CDR3 bases: TGTGCCAGCAGCTGGAACAGGGGGAATCAGCCCCAGCATTTT. Translation gives CASSWNRGNQPQHF.

V gene TRBV27 combines with J gene TRBJ2-3, with D perhaps matching TRBD1 (5 bases). The V and J ends lost 8 bases and 1 base respectively, with 13 bases between them. This CDR3 is built from 14 residues. Germline values: CDR1 MNHEY, CDR2 SMNVEV (reference sequence). CDR3 bases: TGTGCCAGCCGGACACCCAGGGGCACAGATACGCAGTATTTT. Its translation is CASRTPRGTDTQYF.

The chain uses TRBV5-1 and TRBJ2-5; possible D gene TRBD2, 6 bases. The CDR3 consists of 15 residues. Germline CDR1 reads SGHRS; CDR2 reads YFSETQ. V lost 4 bases and J 0 bases, leaving 13 bases between the germline ends. DNA of the CDR3: TGCGCCAGCAGCCGAGATGCTAGCGACCAAGAGACCCAGTACTTC. Its protein is CASSRDASDQETQYF.

V usage is TRBV3-1 (or the pseudogene TRBV3-2) and J usage is TRBJ1-2; 7 nucleotides agree with TRBD1. Trimming at V came to 6 bases and at J to 7 bases, leaving 8 bases not matched to a gene. The CDR3 contains 13 residues. The V gene's germline CDR1 is LGHDT and CDR2 YNNKEL (reference sequence). In DNA form, the CDR3 reads TGTGCCAGCAGACCGACAGGGCTGGGTGGCTACACCTTC. It specifies CASRPTGLGGYTF.

In this sample, this clone turned up once. The rearrangement links TRBV7-3 to TRBJ2-3, with 8 bases lining up with TRBD2. V lost 5 bases to trimming and J lost 4 bases; unmatched junction nucleotides: 8. This CDR3 spans 15 amino acids. Germline lookup yields CDR1 SGHTA and CDR2 FQGTGA. CDR3 DNA sequence: TGTGCCAGCAGCCGGACTAGCTCTAAGGCAGATACGCAGTATTTT. Amino acid sequence: CASSRTSSKADTQYF.

The chain is built from TRBV30 and TRBJ1-1; TRBD1 is a possible D gene (6 bases). Trimming took 2 bases from V and 10 from J, leaving 20 bases between them. This CDR3 spans 14 amino acids. CDR1 is GTSNPN and CDR2 is SVGIG in the germline V gene (reference sequence). The CDR3 DNA reads TGTGCCTGGAGTCGGTCAGGGGTAAAGGGAAGAGCTTTCTTT. The encoded protein is CAWSRSGVKGRAFF.

In this sample, this clone turned up once. J is TRBJ2-1 and V is TRBV5-3, with TRBD2 matching over 15 bases. TRBV5-3 is treated as an ORF (open reading frame) with a function not yet certain. Trimming at V came to 0 bases and at J to 0 bases, leaving 10 bases not matched to a gene. The CDR3 is 21 amino acids. The CDR3 spells CARSLATGTSGRTSSYNEQFF. The CDR3 coding sequence is TGTGCCAGAAGCTTGGCTACTGGGACTAGCGGGAGGACAAGCTCCTACAATGAGCAGTTCTTC.

This clone appeared a few times. The gene calls are TRBV12-5 and TRBJ2-1; possibly TRBD2 for D (6 bases). Germline CDR1 LGHNT, CDR2 FRNRAP. This CDR3 spans 13 amino acids. Trimming removed 2 bases from V and 10 bases from J, with 12 bases in between. The CDR3 spells CASGLNGLAEQFF. CDR3 sequence (DNA): TGTGCTAGTGGTTTGAATGGTCTAGCGGAGCAGTTCTTC.

V gene TRBV5-1 combines with J gene TRBJ2-5; TRBD1 agrees at 7 bases. Germline V gives CDR1 SGHRS, CDR2 YFSETQ. The CDR3 sequence is 14 residues long. The V and J ends lost 1 base and 5 bases, in that order; junction bases with no gene match: 5. CDR3 loop: CASSLWTRGETQYF. CDR3 in DNA: TGCGCCAGCAGCTTGTGGACCAGGGGGGAGACCCAGTACTTC.

The chain joins TRBV9 to TRBJ1-2; a weak D match, TRBD1 (5 bases). Germline V gene sequence: CDR1 SGDLS, CDR2 YYNGEE. The V end lost 0 bases, the J end lost 4 bases, and 10 bases lay between the germline ends. The CDR3 is 14 amino acids. CDR3 nucleotide sequence: TGTGCCAGCAGCGTAGGGGGCGACGGCTATGGCTACACCTTC. Translation: CASSVGGDGYGYTF.

Details on this clone: Other DNA sequences in the same sample also yield this CDR3. The rearrangement uses TRBV19 and TRBJ2-7; perhaps TRBD2 as D (5 bases). The ends were cut back, 2 bases at V and 4 bases at J, with 9 bases in the middle. Germline-derived CDR1 and CDR2 are LNHDA and SQIVND (reference sequence). This CDR3 has 13 amino acids. CDR3 region: CASSITGSYEQYF. CDR3 nucleotides: TGTGCCAGTAGTATAACGGGAAGTTACGAGCAGTACTTC.

The rearrangement links TRBV7-2 to TRBJ2-7; D is perhaps TRBD1 (5 bases). Trimming stripped 1 base from V and 2 bases from J, with 12 bases between. The CDR3 length is 15 residues. The germline V gene encodes CDR1 SGHTA and CDR2 FQGNSA. The CDR3 spells CASSLGSGLTYEQYF. The DNA of the CDR3 is TGTGCCAGCAGCTTAGGGTCAGGGTTAACCTACGAGCAGTACTTC.